These 16 T cell receptor beta chains came from one sample sequenced in a study of T cell repertoires in cytomegalovirus infection. Their target antigens are unknown. Via MiXCR, TCRdb re-called the reads, giving one row per CDR3 protein. Seen here are 550,000 to 700,000 distinct CDR3 sequences, roughly 43% observed once, and the top ten hold more than 40%. Sequencing was performed on cultured PBMCs, taken from culture after CMV antigen stimulation. These receptors originate from a human donor in good health (CMV status not recorded). Some clones in this sample may be carry-over from other donors' samples.

The gene calls are TRBV12-3 or TRBV12-4 and TRBJ1-6; TRBD1 matches 7 bases. V dropped 6 bases and J dropped 9; count of bases not matched to a gene: 8. The CDR3 contains 14 residues. The CDR3 DNA follows: TGTGCCAGCAGACGTGGACAGGTCCCTTCACCCCTCCACTTT. It is translated as CASRRGQVPSPLHF.

This clonotype occurred a few times. The chain recombines TRBV9 with TRBJ2-1, with D maybe TRBD1 (5 bases). CDR1 is SGDLS, CDR2 YYNGEE, per germline. The CDR3 runs 14 residues. V lost 0 bases and J lost 7, with 11 bases in between. The CDR3 sequence is CASSVVDSSNEQFF. DNA for the CDR3: TGTGCCAGCAGCGTAGTTGACAGCAGTAATGAGCAGTTCTTC.

J is TRBJ1-2 and V is TRBV2; D is uncertain. V lost 7 bases and J lost 2, with 2 bases in between. The length of the CDR3 is 10 residues. The germline gives CDR1 SNHLY, CDR2 FYNNEI. DNA for the CDR3: TGTGCCAGCACAAACTATGGCTACACCTTC. It translates to CASTNYGYTF.

The gene calls are TRBV20-1 and TRBJ2-3; unclear D gene. The CDR3 has 15 amino acids. Trimming shortened V by 0 bases and J by 0 bases, and 10 bases separated the two germline ends. Germline V gene lookup returns CDR1 DFQATT and CDR2 SNEGSKA (reference sequence). CDR3 loop: CSARETHKSTDTQYF. DNA for the CDR3: TGCAGTGCTAGAGAAACCCACAAGAGCACAGATACGCAGTATTTT.

The chain couples TRBV6-6 to TRBJ2-3; TRBD2 is a possible D gene (6 bases). V shed 7 bases and J shed 0 bases, with 14 bases lying between them. This CDR3 comprises 15 residues. Germline V lookup: CDR1 MNHNY, CDR2 SVGAGI (reference sequence). The CDR3 protein is CASTPTAGSTDTQYF. The CDR3 bases are TGTGCCAGCACCCCTACGGCGGGGAGCACAGATACGCAGTATTTT.

The chain carries TRBV9 and TRBJ1-3, with D hard to call. The CDR3 spans 16 residues. Trimming removed 2 bases from V and 1 base from J, with 13 bases in between. Germline assignment: CDR1 SGDLS and CDR2 YYNGEE. CDR3 bases: TGTGCCAGCAGCGTTAGTCCGGGGAGGTCTGGAAACACCATATATTTT. This encodes CASSVSPGRSGNTIYF.

The chain recombines TRBV6-1 with TRBJ1-3, with D possibly matching TRBD1 (5 bases). Germline V lookup: CDR1 MNHNS, CDR2 SASEGT. With 3 bases removed from V and 5 bases from J, the gap between germline ends came to 20 bases. The CDR3 has 17 amino acids. CDR3 protein: CASSDTTRDPPRNTIYF. As DNA, the CDR3 is TGTGCCAGCAGTGACACCACCCGGGACCCGCCCCGAAACACCATATATTTT.

This clonotype was seen a handful of times. CDR3 sequence: CASGDNEQYF. CDR3 DNA: TGTGCCAGCGGGGATAACGAGCAGTACTTC. The J gene is TRBJ2-7, the V gene TRBV7-8; D unresolved. From germline, CDR1 is SGHVS and CDR2 FQNEAQ. Trimming stripped 8 bases from V and 5 bases from J, with 7 bases between. The CDR3 contains 10 residues.

In this sample, this clonotype turned up a few times. The chain joins TRBV6-6 to TRBJ1-5; a weak D match, TRBD1 (6 bases). The CDR3 totals 13 residues. V was clipped by 8 bases and J by 7 bases, with 15 bases between them. The germline V gene has CDR1 MNHNY and CDR2 SVGAGI (reference sequence). CDR3 in DNA: TGTGCCAGCGGTCGGGAGGGGGGCCAGCCCCAGCATTTT. Translated: CASGREGGQPQHF.

The CDR3 DNA reads TGTGCCAGCAGTCTCCGCCGGCTACGCACAGATACGCAGTATTTT. It is translated as CASSLRRLRTDTQYF. The genes are TRBV6-8 and TRBJ2-3; D call uncertain. The V end was cut by 5 bases, the J end by 1 base, with 13 bases between. Germline assignment: CDR1 MNHGY and CDR2 SAAAGT. This CDR3 has 15 amino acids.

The chain combines TRBV4-1 with TRBJ1-6, with no clear D. The CDR3 contains 15 residues. V gave up 4 bases and J gave up 2 bases, with 9 bases separating them. Germline CDR1 is MGHRA and CDR2 is YSYEKL. CDR3 region: CASSPRITYNSPLHF. CDR3 bases: TGCGCCAGCAGCCCACGGATTACCTATAATTCACCCCTCCACTTT.

V gene TRBV2 combines with J gene TRBJ2-5, with D unclear. The CDR3 consists of 12 residues. With 8 bases removed from V and 0 bases from J, the gap between germline ends came to 7 bases. CDR1 and CDR2 (germline): SNHLY, FYNNEI. CDR3 nucleotide sequence: TGTGCCAGCCGATCGTACCAAGAGACCCAGTACTTC. Encoded protein: CASRSYQETQYF.

V gene TRBV12-3 or TRBV12-4 combines with J gene TRBJ2-4, with 7 bases that match TRBD2. The V and J ends lost 3 bases and 16 bases, in that order; junction bases with no gene match: 6. The CDR3 loop spans 11 amino acids. The CDR3, as DNA: TGTGCCAGCAGTTTGGGAAGGGAGGGATACTTC. Encoded protein: CASSLGREGYF.

This clonotype has more than one count but fewer than ten. The V gene is TRBV4-2, the J gene TRBJ2-7; the D is unclear. With 0 bases removed from V and 1 base from J, the gap between germline ends came to 7 bases. The CDR3 is 14 residues long. The germline gives CDR1 LGHNA, CDR2 YNFKEQ. The CDR3 spells CASSQDTHSYEQYF. The CDR3 DNA reads as TGTGCCAGCAGCCAAGATACCCATTCCTACGAGCAGTACTTC.

In its sample, this clonotype was seen once. The chain has TRBV20-1 and TRBJ1-1, with a possible D match to TRBD1 (5 bases). V dropped 3 bases and J dropped 6 bases, with 14 bases sitting between them. Germline CDR1 is DFQATT and CDR2 is SNEGSKA (reference sequence). The CDR3 is 13 amino acids. In nucleotides, the CDR3 is TGCAGTGCTAGTGATCAGGGAGGCCCTGAAGCTTTCTTT. This sequence encodes CSASDQGGPEAFF.

CDR3 region: CASSPASSYEQYF. CDR3 nucleotide sequence: TGTGCCAGCTCACCCGCGAGCTCCTACGAGCAGTACTTC. The chain combines TRBV18 with TRBJ2-7; D ambiguous. Germline V lookup: CDR1 KGHSH, CDR2 LQKENI. This CDR3 has 13 amino acids. Trimming removed 3 bases from V and 0 bases from J, with 6 bases in between.